The 8 T cell receptor beta chains below all came from one sample that was sequenced in a study of radiotherapy plus CTLA-4 blockade in lung cancer. TCRdb keeps only in-frame clones here, not all; method: immunoSEQ multiplex PCR. Seen here are about 51,000 clones, about 77% observed once, and the top ten hold around 2.4%. Source: peripheral blood, taken from a patient treated with radiotherapy plus ipilimumab. The receptors shown here come from a human donor with non-small cell lung cancer whose response to radiotherapy plus ipilimumab could not be evaluated.

This chain connects TRBV4-3 to TRBJ2-3; 11 positions match TRBD1. The J segment lost 2 bases and the V segment lost 4 bases, leaving 5 bases of the junction unmatched. The CDR3 spans 16 residues. Germline V gives CDR1 LGHNA, CDR2 YSLEER. The CDR3 spells CASSLQGQGATDTQYF. CDR3 sequence (DNA): TGCGCCAGCAGCCTTCAAGGACAGGGGGCCACAGATACGCAGTATTTT.

This clone occurred a few times. The chain recombines TRBV5-3 with TRBJ1-6, with TRBD1 matching 8 bases. TRBV5-3 is annotated as an ORF whose role is uncertain. J gave up 10 bases and V 3 bases, and 9 bases lay outside the gene matches. The CDR3 is 15 amino acids. As DNA, the CDR3 is TGTGCCAGAAGCTATTTTAGACAGGGGAGATCACCCCTCCACTTT. This translates into CARSYFRQGRSPLHF.

This sequence joins TRBV28 and TRBJ1-1; D is possibly TRBD1 (6 bases). This CDR3 is 16 amino acids long. Germline CDR1 MDHEN, CDR2 SYDVKM. The V gene lost 7 bases and the J gene lost 1 base, with 19 bases spanning the gap. The CDR3 region is CASNPRRTAPNTEAFF. As DNA, the CDR3 is TGTGCCAGCAACCCCCGCCGGACAGCCCCGAACACTGAAGCTTTCTTT.

This chain joins TRBV11-2 and TRBJ2-7; the D is unclear. CDR3 length: 11 residues. V lost 2 bases to trimming and J lost 5 bases, with 4 bases between them. Germline CDR1 and CDR2: SGHAT and FQNNGV. The CDR3 DNA follows: TGTGCCAGCAGCTTACTTAACGAGCAGTACTTC. Translating it yields CASSLLNEQYF.

This clone was seen a few times. The chain uses TRBV9 and TRBJ1-2, with TRBD1 as a possible D gene (6 bases). The CDR3 totals 12 residues. Trimming pared 6 bases from V and 9 bases from J, leaving 15 bases between. Per germline, CDR1 SGDLS and CDR2 YYNGEE. CDR3 loop: CASTSRGGSYTF. CDR3 bases: TGTGCCAGCACCTCTAGGGGGGGAAGCTACACCTTC.

V and J are TRBV28 and TRBJ2-3; 8 bases align to TRBD2. This CDR3 is built from 18 residues. The germline V gene has CDR1 MDHEN and CDR2 SYDVKM. The V gene end was trimmed by 3 bases and the J gene end by 0 bases; junction bases not matched to a gene: 11. CDR3 residues: CASSFPLLSGTSTDTQYF. As DNA, the CDR3 is TGTGCCAGCAGTTTTCCTCTCCTTAGCGGGACTAGCACAGATACGCAGTATTTT.

J is TRBJ1-2 and V is TRBV19, with D possibly matching TRBD1 (6 bases). The germline V gene encodes CDR1 LNHDA and CDR2 SQIVND (reference sequence). The germline V and J ends were trimmed by 7 bases and 5 bases, with 20 bases remaining between them. CDR3 length equals 15 residues. In DNA, the CDR3 is TGTGCCAGTACCCGAACGGACAGCCAGCCTTATGGCTACACCTTC. This gives the protein CASTRTDSQPYGYTF.

The chain recombines TRBV27 with TRBJ2-7; D unclear. The ends were cut back, 0 bases at V and 1 base at J, with 10 bases in the middle. The CDR3 is made up of 15 amino acids. Looked up from germline, CDR1 is MNHEY and CDR2 is SMNVEV (reference sequence). The CDR3 DNA reads TGTGCCAGCAGTTTATCCGAGAGGATTTCCTACGAGCAGTACTTC. Its translation: CASSLSERISYEQYF.